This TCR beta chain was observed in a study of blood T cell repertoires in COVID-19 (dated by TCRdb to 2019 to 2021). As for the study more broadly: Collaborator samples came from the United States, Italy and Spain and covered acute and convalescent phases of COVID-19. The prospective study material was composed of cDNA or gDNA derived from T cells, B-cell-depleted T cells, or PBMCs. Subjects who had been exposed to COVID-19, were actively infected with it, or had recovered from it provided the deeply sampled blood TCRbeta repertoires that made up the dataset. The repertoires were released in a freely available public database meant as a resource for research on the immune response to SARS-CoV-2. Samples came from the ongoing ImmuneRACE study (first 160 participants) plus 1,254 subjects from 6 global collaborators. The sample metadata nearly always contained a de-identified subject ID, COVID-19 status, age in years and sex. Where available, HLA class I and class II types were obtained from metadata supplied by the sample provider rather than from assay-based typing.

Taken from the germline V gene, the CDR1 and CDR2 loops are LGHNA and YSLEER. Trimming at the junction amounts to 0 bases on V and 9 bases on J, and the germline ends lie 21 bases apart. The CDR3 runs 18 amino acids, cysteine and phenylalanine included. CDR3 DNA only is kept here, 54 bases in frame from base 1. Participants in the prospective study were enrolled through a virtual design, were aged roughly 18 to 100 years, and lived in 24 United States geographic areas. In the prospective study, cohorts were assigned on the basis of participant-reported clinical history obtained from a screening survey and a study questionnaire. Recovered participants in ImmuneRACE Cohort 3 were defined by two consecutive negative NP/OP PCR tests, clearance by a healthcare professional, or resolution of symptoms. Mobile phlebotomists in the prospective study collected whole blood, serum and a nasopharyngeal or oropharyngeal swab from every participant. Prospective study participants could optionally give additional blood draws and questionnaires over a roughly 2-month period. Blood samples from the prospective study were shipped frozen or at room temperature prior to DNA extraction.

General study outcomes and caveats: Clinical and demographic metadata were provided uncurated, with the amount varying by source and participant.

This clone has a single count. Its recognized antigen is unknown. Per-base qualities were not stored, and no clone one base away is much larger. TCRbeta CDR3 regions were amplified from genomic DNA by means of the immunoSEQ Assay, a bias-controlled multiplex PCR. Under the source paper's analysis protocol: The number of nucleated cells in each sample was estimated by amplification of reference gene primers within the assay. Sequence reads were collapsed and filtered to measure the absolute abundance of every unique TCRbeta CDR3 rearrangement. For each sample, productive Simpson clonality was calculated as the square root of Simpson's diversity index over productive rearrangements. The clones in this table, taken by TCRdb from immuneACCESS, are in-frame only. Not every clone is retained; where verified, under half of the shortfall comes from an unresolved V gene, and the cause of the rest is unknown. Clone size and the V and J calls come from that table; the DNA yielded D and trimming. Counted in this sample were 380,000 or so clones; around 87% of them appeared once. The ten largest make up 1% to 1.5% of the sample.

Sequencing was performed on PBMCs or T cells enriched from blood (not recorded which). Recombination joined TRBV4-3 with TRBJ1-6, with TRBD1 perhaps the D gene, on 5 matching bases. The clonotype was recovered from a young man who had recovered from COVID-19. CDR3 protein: CASSQDRLGGEFGSPLHF. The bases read TGCGCCAGCAGCCAAGATCGGTTGGGAGGGGAATTTGGTTCACCCCTCCACTTT.